A single sample gave rise to the 7 T cell receptor beta chains below, sequenced in a study of identical twins. In TCRdb, the 5' RACE reads were re-called with MiXCR into one record per CDR3 protein. The sample contains 130,000 to 150,000 distinct CDR3 sequences, roughly 3.5% of which appear only once. Sequencing input: memory T cells sorted from blood. These receptors originate from a young man in good health.

Ten or more counts support this clonotype. The J gene is TRBJ2-1, the V gene TRBV5-5; D uncertain. The CDR3 spans 14 residues. The V gene lost 3 bases and the J gene lost 4 bases, with 11 bases spanning the gap. Germline loops: CDR1 SGHKS, CDR2 YYEKEE (reference sequence). The CDR3 region is CASSYTNWYNEQFF. CDR3 in DNA: TGTGCCAGCAGCTATACCAACTGGTACAATGAGCAGTTCTTC.

This clonotype has a count of ten or more. The chain employs TRBV20-1 and TRBJ2-7; D is possibly TRBD2 (6 bases). Germline assignment: CDR1 DFQATT and CDR2 SNEGSKA (reference sequence). The CDR3 totals 15 residues. V was shortened by 4 bases and J by 2 bases, with 18 bases between the two germline ends. As DNA, the CDR3 is TGCAGTGCTACCTTCCGGCGGGGCCCCCCCTACGAGCAGTACTTC. Its translation: CSATFRRGPPYEQYF.

The table lists this clonotype with many counts. The V gene is TRBV5-6, the J gene TRBJ2-7; 7 bases line up with TRBD2. Germline CDR1 and CDR2: SGHDT and YYEEEE. This CDR3 contains 15 residues. Unmatched junction bases numbered 10, after V lost 4 bases and J lost 3 bases. The CDR3 spells CASSPRELRGYEQYF. In nucleotides, the CDR3 is TGTGCCAGCAGCCCGCGGGAGTTGAGGGGCTACGAGCAGTACTTC.

In this sample, this clonotype turned up a few times. The chain links TRBV20-1 to TRBJ2-1, with 7 bases aligning to TRBD2. This CDR3 has 16 residues. Trimming cost V 0 bases and J 6 bases; bases outside gene matches: 11. Germline V gives CDR1 DFQATT, CDR2 SNEGSKA (reference sequence). The CDR3: CSARDRRRESLNEQFF. CDR3 in DNA: TGCAGTGCTAGAGATAGAAGGCGGGAGTCGCTCAATGAGCAGTTCTTC.

This clonotype was counted many times. This chain connects TRBV18 to TRBJ2-1; the match to TRBD2 covers 8 bases. Per germline, CDR1 KGHSH and CDR2 LQKENI. Unmatched junction bases numbered 5, after V lost 0 bases and J lost 1 base. The CDR3 consists of 17 residues. CDR3 amino acids: CASSPPLAGRSYNEQFF. The CDR3 DNA reads as TGTGCCAGCTCACCACCCCTAGCGGGCCGTTCCTACAATGAGCAGTTCTTC.

This clonotype was detected many times. This rearrangement joins TRBV5-5 to TRBJ2-1; D gene ambiguous. The CDR3 consists of 12 residues. Germline V lookup: CDR1 SGHKS, CDR2 YYEKEE (reference sequence). The ends were cut back, 4 bases at V and 7 bases at J, with 9 bases in the middle. The CDR3 loop reads CASSLRINEQFF. CDR3 sequence (DNA): TGTGCCAGCAGCCTTAGGATTAATGAGCAGTTCTTC.

Many counts were recorded for this clonotype. The J gene is TRBJ2-3, the V gene TRBV27; 7 nucleotides line up with TRBD2. The CDR3 contains 15 residues. V lost 3 bases and J lost 4; bases outside the gene matches: 7. CDR1 is MNHEY and CDR2 is SMNVEV in the germline V gene (reference sequence). Here the CDR3 reads CASSFEGGRSDTQYF. In DNA, the CDR3 is TGTGCCAGCAGTTTTGAGGGCGGGAGATCAGATACGCAGTATTTT.